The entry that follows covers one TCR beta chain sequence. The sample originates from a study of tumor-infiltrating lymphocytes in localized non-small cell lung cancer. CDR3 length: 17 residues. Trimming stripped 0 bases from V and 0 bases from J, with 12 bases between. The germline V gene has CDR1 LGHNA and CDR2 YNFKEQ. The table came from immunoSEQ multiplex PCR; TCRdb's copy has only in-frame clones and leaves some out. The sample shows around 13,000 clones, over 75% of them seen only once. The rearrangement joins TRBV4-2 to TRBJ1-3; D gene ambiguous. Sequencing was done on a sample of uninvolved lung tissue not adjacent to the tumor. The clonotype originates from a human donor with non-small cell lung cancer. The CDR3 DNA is TGTGCCAGCAGCCAAGATAGCAACATCCACTCTGGAAACACCATATATTTT. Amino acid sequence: CASSQDSNIHSGNTIYF.